The sample holds a few counts of the clone carrying this T cell receptor beta chain. The target antigen is unknown. The PCR used 60 Vbeta and 13 Jbeta primers. The repertoire was sequenced with immunoSEQ multiplex PCR; TCRdb's copy has only in-frame clones and lacks some. The sample records about 52,000 clones, approximately 77% being singletons. This specimen belongs to a study of cytomegalovirus exposure and HLA in healthy donors. Whole-study results and caveats: An assumption of roughly uniform sequencing depth across donors underlay the presence/absence analyses. In a later analysis, parvovirus B19, influenza, CMV and Epstein-Barr virus appeared linked to several top co-occurrence clusters.

Germline-derived CDR1 and CDR2 are SGHRS and YFSETQ. Deletions cut 5 bases from V and 4 bases from J, with 18 bases between. The CDR3 extends over 16 amino acids. This TCR came from a woman between 45 and 65 years old in good health and CMV-seronegative. The gene calls are TRBV5-1 and TRBJ2-2; D perhaps matches TRBD1 (6 bases). Input material: PBMCs. This CDR3 is CASRPEPGQPTGELFF. In DNA, the CDR3 is TGCGCCAGCAGACCCGAACCGGGACAACCCACCGGGGAGCTGTTTTTT.